Shown below are 2 T cell receptor beta chains from a single sample sequenced in a study of OX40 agonist ivuxolimab in advanced cancers. Sequenced by immunoSEQ multiplex PCR; TCRdb stores in-frame clones only, minus some. Of about 80,000 clones in the sample, around 90% are singletons; the top ten hold roughly 0.18%. Here the sequenced sample was CD4+ or CD8+ T cells sorted from blood, taken in a trial of the OX40 agonist ivuxolimab. Receptor source: an adult with an advanced solid tumor such as melanoma, head and neck, liver or kidney cancer.

The V gene is TRBV28, the J gene TRBJ1-2; tentative D call: TRBD1 (5 bases). Germline V gene sequence: CDR1 MDHEN, CDR2 SYDVKM. The CDR3 is 13 residues long. With 7 bases removed from V and 8 bases from J, the gap between germline ends came to 17 bases. The CDR3 region is CASIHQGSGGYTF. The CDR3 DNA reads TGTGCCAGCATTCATCAGGGCTCAGGCGGCTACACCTTC.

This chain links TRBV5-4 with TRBJ2-1; no definite D call. Germline V gives CDR1 SGHNT, CDR2 YYREEE (reference sequence). Trimming left V 2 bases short and J 2 bases short, with 14 bases between. This CDR3 has 16 amino acids. The CDR3 spells CASSLGLPTTYNEQFF. Here the CDR3 DNA reads TGTGCCAGCAGCTTAGGGTTACCAACCACCTACAATGAGCAGTTCTTC.